The 17 T cell receptor beta chains below come from one sample, sequenced in a study of CD8+CD57+ T cells in acquired aplastic anemia. Both TCR beta VDJ combination and CDR3 sequence profiling were carried out. Genomic DNA was the template for this profiling. Using its own MiXCR run on the reads, TCRdb lists one record per CDR3 protein. The sample yields fewer than 200,000 distinct CDR3 sequences, less than 60% seen once. Patients picked for sequencing had shown CD8+CD57+ cell expansion detected by flow cytometry. Sequencing was done on a sample of sorted CD4+, CD8+, or CD8+CD57+ T cells (not recorded which) from PBMCs. These receptors all come from a human donor with aplastic anemia.

V usage is TRBV10-3 and J usage is TRBJ2-2, with 8 bases that match TRBD1. Germline CDR1 reads ENHRY; CDR2 reads SYGVKD. The V segment lost 1 base and the J segment 2 bases; nucleotides outside the gene matches: 9. This CDR3 contains 18 residues. CDR3 protein: CAISEWTGGQANTGELFF. CDR3 coding DNA: TGTGCCATCAGTGAGTGGACCGGGGGACAGGCCAACACCGGGGAGCTGTTTTTT.

This clonotype has a handful of counts. The rearrangement joins TRBV19 to TRBJ2-7, with D maybe TRBD1 (6 bases). V gave up 5 bases and J gave up 1 base, with 12 bases separating them. Germline CDR1 and CDR2: LNHDA and SQIVND (reference sequence). The CDR3 covers 14 residues. CDR3 in amino acids: CASSPQGLSYEQYF. The CDR3 DNA reads TGTGCCAGTAGTCCGCAGGGGCTGTCCTACGAGCAGTACTTC.

This clonotype has ten or more counts. The CDR3 here is CASSQDGRLAGVPGGYEQYF. The CDR3 bases are TGTGCCAGCAGCCAAGATGGCCGACTAGCGGGAGTCCCAGGGGGATACGAGCAGTACTTC. The chain employs TRBV4-2 and TRBJ2-7, with 12 bases fitting TRBD2. The germline V gene has CDR1 LGHNA and CDR2 YNFKEQ. V lost 0 bases, J lost 4 bases, and 16 bases stayed unmatched. The CDR3 has 20 residues.

This sequence joins TRBV5-1 and TRBJ1-5, with a tentative D call TRBD1 (6 bases). CDR1 and CDR2 (germline): SGHRS, YFSETQ. V lost 0 bases to trimming and J lost 10 bases, with 14 bases between them. The length of the CDR3 is 14 residues. CDR3 sequence: CASSLEGGPSPQHF. CDR3 bases: TGCGCCAGCAGCTTGGAAGGGGGGCCGAGTCCCCAGCATTTT.

V usage is TRBV15 and J usage is TRBJ1-1, with 7 bases fitting TRBD1. This CDR3 comprises 15 residues. The V and J ends lost 5 bases and 5 bases, in that order; junction bases with no gene match: 11. CDR1 is LNHNV, CDR2 YYDKDF, per germline (reference sequence). The CDR3: CATSPPRDRATEAFF. Written as DNA, the CDR3 is TGTGCCACCAGCCCGCCCCGAGACAGGGCTACTGAAGCTTTCTTT.

This clonotype was detected only once. At one end, the junction sequence differs from germline, possibly due to a read error. CDR3 region: CASSLLGQGVRAYEQYF. In DNA form, the CDR3 reads TGTGCCAGCAGCTTATTGGGACAGGGTGTTAGGGCTTACGAGCAGTACTTC. The chain carries TRBV28 and TRBJ2-7, with 9 bases identical to TRBD1. The germline V gene has CDR1 MDHEN and CDR2 SYDVKM. The CDR3 consists of 17 residues.

This chain joins TRBV20-1 and TRBJ2-3; D may be TRBD2 (6 bases). Germline loops: CDR1 DFQATT, CDR2 SNEGSKA (reference sequence). Trimming cost V 1 base and J 0 bases, with 11 bases left between them. This CDR3 has 15 amino acids. The CDR3 sequence is CSARVPGGSTDTQYF. The CDR3 DNA reads as TGCAGTGCTAGAGTCCCCGGGGGTAGCACAGATACGCAGTATTTT.

DNA for the CDR3: TGCGCCAGCAGCTTGGGCCGGGGGCCGATGAACACTGAAGCTTTCTTT. Amino acid sequence: CASSLGRGPMNTEAFF. The chain combines TRBV5-1 with TRBJ1-1; D is perhaps TRBD1 (6 bases). This CDR3 contains 16 residues. Germline-derived CDR1 and CDR2 are SGHRS and YFSETQ. V was trimmed by 0 bases and J by 0 bases, leaving 12 bases between them.

On this clonotype: This could be a read error, since a much larger clone is one nucleotide away. The J gene is TRBJ2-5, the V gene TRBV7-9; possible D gene TRBD2, 5 bases. Germline assignment: CDR1 SEHNR and CDR2 FQNEAQ (reference sequence). This CDR3 is 15 amino acids long. As DNA, the CDR3 is TGTGCCAGCAGCATACTACTACTGAGTGGGGAGACCCAGCACTTC. Encoded protein: CASSILLLSGETQHF.

The sample holds many counts of this clonotype. The chain couples TRBV20-1 to TRBJ1-5; D unclear. Germline loops: CDR1 DFQATT, CDR2 SNEGSKA (reference sequence). This CDR3 is built from 11 residues. V dropped 0 bases and J dropped 7 bases, with 4 bases sitting between them. CDR3 sequence (DNA): TGCAGTGCTAGAGAAGGCCAGCCCCAGCATTTT. The encoded protein is CSAREGQPQHF.

The chain couples TRBV5-4 to TRBJ2-7; D may be TRBD1 or TRBD2 (7 bases each). This CDR3 region has 17 residues. Per germline, CDR1 SGHNT and CDR2 YYREEE (reference sequence). Trimming stripped 0 bases from V and 0 bases from J, with 16 bases between. The CDR3 bases are TGTGCCAGCAGCTTGGCCAGGGGGGGCGGGAGCTCCTACGAGCAGTACTTC. Translating it yields CASSLARGGGSSYEQYF.

This clonotype was picked up a small number of times. The chain uses TRBV5-4 and TRBJ2-1; a possible D gene is TRBD2 (7 bases). V was clipped by 0 bases and J by 6 bases, with 22 bases between them. This CDR3 has 18 amino acids. CDR1 SGHNT and CDR2 YYREEE come from the germline V gene (reference sequence). The DNA for the CDR3 is TGTGCCAGCAGCTTGGCCTCGGGCCTTGATAGGGGGGGCAATGAGCAGTTCTTC. Protein: CASSLASGLDRGGNEQFF. Combining the CDR3 with reference TRBV5-4 and TRBJ2-1 gives the whole variable domain ETGVTQSPTHLIKTRGQQVTLRCSSQSGHNTVSWYQQALGQGPQFIFQYYREEENGRGNFPPRFSGLQFPNYSSELNVNALELDDSALYLCASSLASGLDRGGNEQFFGPGTRLTVL.

This clonotype was counted between two and nine times. Germline is not matched at one junction end, which may reflect a read error. V usage is TRBV10-1 and J usage is TRBJ1-1, with TRBD1 matching 8 bases. Germline CDR1 reads WNHNN; CDR2 reads SYGVQD (reference sequence). The length of the CDR3 is 15 residues. CDR3 DNA sequence: TGTGCCAGCTCACCCGGACAGGGCGTCGGCACTGAAGCTTTCTTT. Translating it yields CASSPGQGVGTEAFF.

The V call is TRBV7-9, the J call TRBJ2-1; D perhaps matches TRBD2 (5 bases). This CDR3 comprises 15 residues. Trimming cost V 1 base and J 7 bases, with 14 bases left between them. The germline V gene encodes CDR1 SEHNR and CDR2 FQNEAQ (reference sequence). The CDR3 nucleotides read TGTGCCAGCAGCTTAGGGAGCGGCAAAATGAATGAGCAGTTCTTC. This sequence encodes CASSLGSGKMNEQFF.

A few counts support this clonotype. The chain couples TRBV29-1 to TRBJ2-3, with TRBD2 identical over 7 bases. This CDR3 has 14 residues. CDR1 is SQVTM, CDR2 ANQGSEA, per germline. After removal of 7 bases from V and 2 bases from J, the junction contained 9 bases not matched to a gene. CDR3 sequence reads: CSAEGLAVTDTQYF. The CDR3 nucleotides are TGCAGCGCCGAAGGGCTAGCGGTCACAGATACGCAGTATTTT.

In this sample, this clonotype turned up many times. V is TRBV5-8 and J is TRBJ2-7; 8 bases agree with TRBD2. The ends lost 0 bases at V and 9 bases at J; junction bases unmatched: 5. Per germline, CDR1 SGHTS and CDR2 YDEGEE. This CDR3 has 13 residues. The CDR3 coding sequence is TGTGCCAGCAGCTTGGCCGGGAGGGTGTCGCAGTACTTC. Its protein product is CASSLAGRVSQYF. Based on the CDR3 plus reference TRBV5-8 and TRBJ2-7, the full variable domain is EAGVTQSPTHLIKTRGQQATLRCSPISGHTSVYWYQQALGLGLQFLLWYDEGEERNRGNFPPRFSGRQFPNYSSELNVNALELEDSALYLCASSLAGRVSQYFGPGTRLTVT.

This clonotype was counted only a few times. The chain combines TRBV30 with TRBJ2-6, with D unclear. The CDR3 has 14 amino acids. Trimming shortened V by 0 bases and J by 2 bases, and 5 bases separated the two germline ends. From germline, CDR1 is GTSNPN and CDR2 SVGIG (reference sequence). The CDR3 nucleotides are TGTGCCTGGAGTGTACTTACTGGGGCCAACGTCCTGACTTTC. This encodes CAWSVLTGANVLTF.